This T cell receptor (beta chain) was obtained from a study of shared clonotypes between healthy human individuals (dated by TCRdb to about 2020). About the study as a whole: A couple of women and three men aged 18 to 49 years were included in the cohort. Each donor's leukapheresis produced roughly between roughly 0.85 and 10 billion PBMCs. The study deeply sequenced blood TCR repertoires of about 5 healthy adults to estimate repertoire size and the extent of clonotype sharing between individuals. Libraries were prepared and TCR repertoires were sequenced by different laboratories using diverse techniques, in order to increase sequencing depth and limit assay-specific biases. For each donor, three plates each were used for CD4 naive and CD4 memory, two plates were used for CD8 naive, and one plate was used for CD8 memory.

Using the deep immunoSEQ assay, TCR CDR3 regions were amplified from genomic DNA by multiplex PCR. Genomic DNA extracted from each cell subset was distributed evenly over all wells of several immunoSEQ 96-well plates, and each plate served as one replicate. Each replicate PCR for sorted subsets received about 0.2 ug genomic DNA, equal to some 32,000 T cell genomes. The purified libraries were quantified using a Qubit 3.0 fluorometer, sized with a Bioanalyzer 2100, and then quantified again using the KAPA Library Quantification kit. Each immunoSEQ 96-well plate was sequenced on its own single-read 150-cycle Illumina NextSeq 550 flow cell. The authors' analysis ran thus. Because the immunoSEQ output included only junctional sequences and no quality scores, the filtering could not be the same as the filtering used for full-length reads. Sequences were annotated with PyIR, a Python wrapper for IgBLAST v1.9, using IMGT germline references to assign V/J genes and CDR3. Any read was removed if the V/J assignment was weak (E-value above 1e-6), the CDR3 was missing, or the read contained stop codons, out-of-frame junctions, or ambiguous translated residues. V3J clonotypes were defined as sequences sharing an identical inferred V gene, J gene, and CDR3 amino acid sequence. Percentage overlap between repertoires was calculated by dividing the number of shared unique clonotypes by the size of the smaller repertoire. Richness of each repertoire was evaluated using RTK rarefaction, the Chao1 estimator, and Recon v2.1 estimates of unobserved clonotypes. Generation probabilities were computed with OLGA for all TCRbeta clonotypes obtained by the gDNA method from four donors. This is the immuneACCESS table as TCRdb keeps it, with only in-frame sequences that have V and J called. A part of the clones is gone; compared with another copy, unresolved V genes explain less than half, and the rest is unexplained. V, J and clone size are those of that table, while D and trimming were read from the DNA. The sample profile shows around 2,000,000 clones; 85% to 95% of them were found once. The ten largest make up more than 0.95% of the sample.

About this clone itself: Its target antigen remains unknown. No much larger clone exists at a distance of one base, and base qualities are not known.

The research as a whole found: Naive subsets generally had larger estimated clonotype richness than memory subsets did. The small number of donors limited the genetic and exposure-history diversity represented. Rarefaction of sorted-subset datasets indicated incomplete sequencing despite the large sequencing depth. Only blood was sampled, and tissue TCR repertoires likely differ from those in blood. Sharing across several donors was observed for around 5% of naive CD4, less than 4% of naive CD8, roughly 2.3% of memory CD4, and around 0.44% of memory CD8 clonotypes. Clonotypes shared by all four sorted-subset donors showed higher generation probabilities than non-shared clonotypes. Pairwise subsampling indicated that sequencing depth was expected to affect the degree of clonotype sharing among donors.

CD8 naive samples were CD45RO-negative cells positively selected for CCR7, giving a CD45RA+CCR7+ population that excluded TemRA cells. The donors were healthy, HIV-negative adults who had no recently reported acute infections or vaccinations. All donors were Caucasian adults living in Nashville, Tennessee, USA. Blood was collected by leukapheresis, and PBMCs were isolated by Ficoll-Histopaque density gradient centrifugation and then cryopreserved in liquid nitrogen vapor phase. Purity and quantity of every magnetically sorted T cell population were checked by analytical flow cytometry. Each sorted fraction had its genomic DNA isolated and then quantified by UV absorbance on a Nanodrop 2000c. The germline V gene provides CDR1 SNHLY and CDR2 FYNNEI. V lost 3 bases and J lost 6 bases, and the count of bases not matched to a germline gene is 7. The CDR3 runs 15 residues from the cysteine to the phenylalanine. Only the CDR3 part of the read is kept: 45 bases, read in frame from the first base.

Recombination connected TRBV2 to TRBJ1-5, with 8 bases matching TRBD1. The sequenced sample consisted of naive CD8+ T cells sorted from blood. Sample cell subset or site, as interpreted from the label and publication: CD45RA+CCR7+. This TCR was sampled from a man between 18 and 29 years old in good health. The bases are TGTGCCAGCAGTGATGGCTGGACAGGGCTTCAGCCCCAGCATTTT. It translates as CASSDGWTGLQPQHF. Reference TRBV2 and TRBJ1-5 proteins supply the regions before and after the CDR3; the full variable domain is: EPEVTQTPSHQVTQMGQEVILRCVPISNHLYFYWYRQILGQKVEFLVSFYNNEISEKSEIFDDQFSVERPDGSNFTLKIRSTKLEDSAMYFCASSDGWTGLQPQHFGDGTRLSIL.